A selection of T cell receptor beta chains follows, all from one sample in a study of T cell changes during pregnancy in multiple sclerosis. Using immunoSEQ multiplex PCR, the repertoire was profiled, and TCRdb retains in-frame clones only, with some absent. This table holds tens of thousands of clones, over 85% found once. The specimen was peripheral blood, collected in the second trimester of pregnancy. These receptors were obtained from a female donor in good health, enrolled as a control in a pregnancy study. The CDR3 runs from the conserved cysteine through the conserved F or W. Fields, in order: J gene, clone size, D gene, V gene, CDR3 DNA, CDR3 protein. A D gene is named only where the DNA matches it firmly. A clone size is listed for some rows: how often the clone was seen (once, few, many), or a class if it is expanded.

TRBJ1-6 | NA | TRBD1 | TRBV18 | TGTGCCAGCTCCCGGGACAGGTCCAATTCACCCCTCCACTTT | CASSRDRSNSPLHF
TRBJ2-2 | NA | TRBD1 | TRBV9 | TGTGCCAGCCGACAGGGGCACACCGGGGAGCTGTTTTTT | CASRQGHTGELFF
TRBJ2-7 | NA | TRBD1 | TRBV10-3 | TGTGCCATCGGGAGACAGGGGAACGAGCAGTACTTC | CAIGRQGNEQYF
TRBJ2-7 | NA | TRBD1 | TRBV4-2 | TGTGCCAGCAGCCAACTTGGGACAGGGGAAGGGTCCTACGAGCAGTACTTC | CASSQLGTGEGSYEQYF
TRBJ1-5 | NA | NA | TRBV5-6 | TGTGCCAGCAGCTTGGGTATCCAGCCCCAGCATTTT | CASSLGIQPQHF
TRBJ2-7 | NA | TRBD1 | TRBV9 | TGTGCCAGCAGCCCATCCGGGACAGGGGCCTACGAGCAGTACTTC | CASSPSGTGAYEQYF
TRBJ1-1 | NA | NA | TRBV25-1 | TGTGCCAGCAGTGAATTGGGGGGGGTGAACACTGAAGCTTTCTTT | CASSELGGVNTEAFF
TRBJ1-5 | NA | NA | TRBV5-6 | TGTGCCAGCAGCCTAACACGACAGGGCAATCAGCCCCAGCATTTT | CASSLTRQGNQPQHF
TRBJ2-2 | once | NA | TRBV19 | TGTGCCAGTAGCTACAGGGTTAGCGGGGAGCTGTTTTTT | CASSYRVSGELFF
TRBJ1-1 | NA | NA | TRBV7-6 | TGTGCCAGCAGCCCCAGGGCAGTCTCATCTAACACTGAAGCTTTCTTT | CASSPRAVSSNTEAFF
TRBJ1-2 | NA | TRBD1 | TRBV9 | TGTGCCAGCAGCGCACATTGGGACAGGACCGTAAGGTTGGATGGCTACACCTTC | CASSAHWDRTVRLDGYTF
TRBJ2-1 | NA | TRBD2 | TRBV27 | TGTGCCAGCAGTGTCCACGGGACTAGCGACTACAATGAGCAGTTCTTC | CASSVHGTSDYNEQFF
TRBJ2-2 | NA | TRBD1 | TRBV18 | TGTGCCAGCTCAACGGACAGGGGAAACACCGGGGAGCTGTTTTTT | CASSTDRGNTGELFF
TRBJ1-4 | NA | TRBD1 | TRBV9 | TGTGCCAGCAGCGTAGATTCAGGGACAGCTGGAAAACTGTTTTTT | CASSVDSGTAGKLFF
TRBJ1-5 | NA | NA | TRBV18 | TGTGCCAGCTCACCACCCGAAAGCGTAAAAGGCAATCAGCCCCAGCATTTT | CASSPPESVKGNQPQHF
TRBJ1-4 | NA | NA | TRBV7-9 | TGTGCCAGCAGCTTCGGGCGGAGGGGAGGTGAAAAACTGTTTTTT | CASSFGRRGGEKLFF
TRBJ2-7 | NA | TRBD1 | TRBV19 | TGTGCCAGCCACGACGGGACAGGGGGCTACGAGCAGTACTTC | CASHDGTGGYEQYF
TRBJ1-2 | NA | NA | TRBV5-4 | TGTGCCAGCAGCTTGGACCTGGGCAGTCTGAACTATGGCTACACCTTC | CASSLDLGSLNYGYTF
TRBJ2-7 | few | NA | TRBV29-1 | TGCAGCGCTTCCGGGACACTCTCTCAGCAAAACCCCTACGAGCAGTACTTC | CSASGTLSQQNPYEQYF
TRBJ1-1 | NA | NA | TRBV5-1 | TGCGCCAGCAGCTACTACGGCCAGGGGAGGGACGAAGCTTTCTTT | CASSYYGQGRDEAFF
TRBJ1-1 | NA | NA | TRBV4-2 | TGTGCCAGCAGCCAGTCAGGGAGGGAAGCTTTCTTT | CASSQSGREAFF
TRBJ1-2 | NA | NA | TRBV11-1 | TGTGCCAGCAGCCTACCAGGGGCTCCATATGGCTACACCTTC | CASSLPGAPYGYTF
TRBJ1-4 | NA | TRBD1 | TRBV18 | TGTGCCAGCTCACCGTCGGGACAGACTAATGAAAAACTGTTTTTT | CASSPSGQTNEKLFF
TRBJ1-1 | few | NA | TRBV4-1 | TGCGCCAGCAGCGAACACGTGAACACTGAAGCTTTCTTT | CASSEHVNTEAFF
TRBJ1-1 | NA | NA | TRBV4-3 | TGCGCCAGCAGCCAAGGTATAAACTCGATGAACACTGAAGCTTTCTTT | CASSQGINSMNTEAFF
TRBJ2-5 | NA | TRBD2 | TRBV5-1 | TGCGCCAGCAGCCTGGGACTAGCGGGGGCCCTAGAACAAGAGACCCAGTACTTC | CASSLGLAGALEQETQYF
TRBJ2-1 | NA | NA | TRBV4-1 | TGCGCCAGCAGCCAAGATAGGCAGGTACGGTTCTTC | CASSQDRQVRFF
TRBJ2-2 | NA | NA | TRBV7-9 | TGTGCCAGCAGCTTAGCAGGGACTCTAGCCGGGGAGCTGTTTTTT | CASSLAGTLAGELFF
TRBJ2-3 | NA | TRBD2 | TRBV7-2 | TGTGCCAGCAGCTTATTAAGGACTAGCACCACAGATACGCAGTATTTT | CASSLLRTSTTDTQYF
TRBJ1-2 | NA | NA | TRBV9 | TGTGCCAGCAGCGTATCTTCGGGGGAATATGGCTACACCTTC | CASSVSSGEYGYTF
TRBJ1-2 | few | NA | TRBV7-9 | TGTGCCAGCAGCCGCTGGGAGGGAGGGTATGGCTACACCTTC | CASSRWEGGYGYTF
TRBJ1-2 | NA | NA | TRBV21-1 | TGTGCCAGCAGCGTAAGGAACGGGAGCTTCTATGGCTACACCTTC | CASSVRNGSFYGYTF
TRBJ1-4 | few | NA | TRBV7-2 | TGTGCCAGCAGCTTAAGGCAGGCTAATGAAAAACTGTTTTTT | CASSLRQANEKLFF
TRBJ2-5 | NA | NA | TRBV11-2 | TGTGCCAGCACCCACCTTGGCGGGACCCAGTACTTC | CASTHLGGTQYF
TRBJ1-6 | NA | TRBD1 | TRBV14 | TGTGCCAGCAGCCAATACAGGGGGAATTCACCCCTCCACTTT | CASSQYRGNSPLHF
TRBJ1-3 | few | NA | TRBV6-5 | TGTGCCAGCAGGGAGGTCGCCGGAAACACCATATATTTT | CASREVAGNTIYF
TRBJ2-2 | NA | NA | TRBV2 | TGTGCCAGGCAGGGCGAGAACACCGGGGAGCTGTTTTTT | CARQGENTGELFF
TRBJ1-5 | NA | NA | TRBV7-9 | TGTGCCAGCAGCTTTCAGGGAGGACAGCCCCAGCATTTT | CASSFQGGQPQHF
TRBJ1-5 | NA | NA | TRBV10-1 | TGCGCCAGCAGTGAGTCTCGCGGGGGCAATCAGCCCCAGCATTTT | CASSESRGGNQPQHF
TRBJ2-2 | NA | NA | TRBV6-5 | TGTGCCAGCAGTTACTCGGACACAAACACCGGGGAGCTGTTTTTT | CASSYSDTNTGELFF
TRBJ2-6 | NA | NA | TRBV13 | TGTGCCAGCAGCCGGGAGACCGGGGCCAACGTCCTGACTTTC | CASSRETGANVLTF
TRBJ2-3 | NA | NA | TRBV6-5 | TGTGCCAGCAGTTTAGGGGTCGCAGATACGCAGTATTTT | CASSLGVADTQYF